The 25 T cell receptor beta chains presented below share a single source sample, sequenced in a study of blood T cell repertoires in COVID-19. The protocol was immunoSEQ multiplex PCR, while the TCRdb copy is restricted to in-frame clones and leaves out a portion. The table records more than 300,000 clones, 87% of them present only once. Sequencing was carried out using peripheral blood. Every receptor here comes from a woman aged 25 to 39 with COVID-19, enrolled during active disease.

J is TRBJ1-3 and V is TRBV6-5, with D possibly matching TRBD1 (6 bases). The CDR3 extends over 13 amino acids. Germline V CDR1 and CDR2: MNHEY, SVGAGI. Trimming took off 10 bases at V and 0 bases at J, with 10 bases between the two ends. This CDR3 reads CATFRGSGNTIYF. In DNA form, the CDR3 reads TGTGCCACCTTCAGGGGCTCTGGAAACACCATATATTTT.

V is TRBV11-2 and J is TRBJ2-3; TRBD2 agrees at 8 bases. Germline loops: CDR1 SGHAT, CDR2 FQNNGV. This CDR3 comprises 15 residues. V trimming: 2 bases; J trimming: 6 bases; junction bases outside the gene matches: 7. CDR3: CASSLFGRASDTQYF. CDR3 bases: TGTGCCAGCAGCTTATTCGGGAGGGCCAGCGATACGCAGTATTTT.

J is TRBJ2-1 and V is TRBV29-1; perhaps TRBD2 as D (6 bases). The germline V gene has CDR1 SQVTM and CDR2 ANQGSEA. The CDR3 loop spans 17 amino acids. Deletions cut 4 bases from V and 2 bases from J, with 21 bases between. DNA of the CDR3: TGCAGCGTTGGGGCGCCCATTTACGGGAGCCCCTACAATGAGCAGTTCTTC. Translated, it gives CSVGAPIYGSPYNEQFF.

The gene calls are TRBV7-2 and TRBJ2-1, with 10 positions matching TRBD1. Unmatched junction bases numbered 7, after V lost 5 bases and J lost 6 bases. The germline gives CDR1 SGHTA, CDR2 FQGNSA. There are 15 residues in the CDR3. The CDR3 sequence is CASSRDRGRVNEQFF. CDR3 coding DNA: TGTGCCAGCAGCAGAGACAGGGGGCGAGTCAATGAGCAGTTCTTC.

This clone has more than one count but fewer than ten. The chain links TRBV11-2 to TRBJ2-5, with TRBD2 as a possible D gene (7 bases). The ends were cut back, 2 bases at V and 4 bases at J, with 14 bases in the middle. The germline V gene has CDR1 SGHAT and CDR2 FQNNGV. This CDR3 has 15 amino acids. CDR3 in amino acids: CASSLIWGGGETQYF. CDR3 sequence (DNA): TGTGCCAGCAGCTTAATTTGGGGAGGGGGAGAGACCCAGTACTTC.

The J gene is TRBJ2-1, the V gene TRBV24-1; D is possibly TRBD2 (6 bases). Trimming removed 3 bases at V and 0 bases at J, with 11 bases between. Germline CDR1 KGHDR, CDR2 SFDVKD. This CDR3 spans 16 amino acids. The CDR3 region is CATSDPSGDSYNEQFF. In DNA form, the CDR3 reads TGTGCCACCAGTGATCCCTCGGGGGACTCCTACAATGAGCAGTTCTTC.

This clone is a singleton in its sample. The rearrangement links TRBV2 to TRBJ1-2, with D unclear. From germline, CDR1 is SNHLY and CDR2 FYNNEI. This CDR3 region has 16 residues. The germline V and J ends were trimmed by 0 bases and 8 bases, with 19 bases remaining between them. CDR3 in DNA: TGTGCCAGCAGTGAAGCGCGTCGGCCGACATTGGAAGGCTACACCTTC. Its protein product is CASSEARRPTLEGYTF. The whole variable domain, filled in from reference TRBV2 and TRBJ1-2, reads EPEVTQTPSHQVTQMGQEVILRCVPISNHLYFYWYRQILGQKVEFLVSFYNNEISEKSEIFDDQFSVERPDGSNFTLKIRSTKLEDSAMYFCASSEARRPTLEGYTFGSGTRLTVV.

The chain carries TRBV28 and TRBJ2-2; D is perhaps TRBD1 (6 bases). V was clipped by 6 bases and J by 4 bases, with 18 bases between them. Germline V gene lookup returns CDR1 MDHEN and CDR2 SYDVKM. The CDR3 extends over 16 amino acids. CDR3 sequence: CASRGMGAFVTGELFF. Here the CDR3 DNA reads TGTGCCAGCAGGGGGATGGGGGCATTTGTCACCGGGGAGCTGTTTTTT.

The gene calls are TRBV2 and TRBJ2-1, with 12 bases lining up with TRBD2. The germline gives CDR1 SNHLY, CDR2 FYNNEI. After removal of 2 bases from V and 4 bases from J, the junction contained 6 bases not matched to a gene. The CDR3 length is 17 residues. In nucleotides, the CDR3 is TGTGCCAGCAGTGAACTGCGACTAGCGGGAGATTACAATGAGCAGTTCTTC. Translation gives CASSELRLAGDYNEQFF.

As concerns this clone: This specimen includes other DNA sequences encoding the same CDR3. The V and J genes are TRBV5-1 and TRBJ2-1; D is possibly TRBD1 (7 bases). The CDR3 runs to 14 residues. V shed 1 base and J shed 6 bases, with 11 bases lying between them. Germline values: CDR1 SGHRS, CDR2 YFSETQ. For the CDR3, the DNA is TGCGCCAGCAGCTTGAATCAGGGGGGCAATGAGCAGTTCTTC. Protein product: CASSLNQGGNEQFF. Supplemented by reference TRBV5-1 and TRBJ2-1, the full variable domain reads KAGVTQTPRYLIKTRGQQVTLSCSPISGHRSVSWYQQTPGQGLQFLFEYFSETQRNKGNFPGRFSGRQFSNSRSEMNVSTLELGDSALYLCASSLNQGGNEQFFGPGTRLTVL.

This chain links TRBV19 with TRBJ2-2, with 11 bases that match TRBD1. V shed 6 bases, J shed 5 bases, and the junction held 8 bases outside the gene matches. This CDR3 comprises 16 residues. Looked up from germline, CDR1 is LNHDA and CDR2 is SQIVND (reference sequence). The CDR3 DNA sequence: TGTGCCAGTAGCCGTGGACAGGGGGCCGTAACCGGGGAGCTGTTTTTT. Its protein product is CASSRGQGAVTGELFF.

The gene calls are TRBV19 and TRBJ1-3; D unresolved. This CDR3 is built from 15 residues. The V gene lost 3 bases and the J gene lost 0 bases, with 9 bases spanning the gap. The germline CDR1 and CDR2 sequences are LNHDA and SQIVND (reference sequence). This CDR3 reads CASSIPGGSGNTIYF. Written as DNA, the CDR3 is TGTGCCAGTAGTATTCCCGGCGGCTCTGGAAACACCATATATTTT.

The rearrangement joins TRBV10-2 to TRBJ2-7, with a possible D match to TRBD2 (5 bases). The CDR3 has 13 residues. Germline assignment: CDR1 WSHSY and CDR2 SAAADI. Deletions cut 5 bases from V and 5 bases from J, with 13 bases between. The CDR3 region is CASSRWAGDEQYF. The DNA for the CDR3 is TGCGCCAGCAGTCGGTGGGCGGGTGACGAGCAGTACTTC.

This chain uses TRBV7-8 with TRBJ2-7, with D tentatively TRBD1 (6 bases). The V end lost 4 bases, the J end lost 3 bases, and 19 bases lay between the germline ends. The germline CDR1 and CDR2 sequences are SGHVS and FQNEAQ. The CDR3 runs 16 residues. The CDR3 here is CASSSGVRGSGYEQYF. DNA of the CDR3: TGTGCCAGCAGCTCTGGGGTCAGGGGTTCTGGCTACGAGCAGTACTTC. The full variable domain, in which reference TRBV7-8 and TRBJ2-7 provide the parts outside the CDR3, is GAGVSQSPRYKVAKRGQDVALRCDPISGHVSLFWYQQALGQGPEFLTYFQNEAQLDKSGLPSDRFFAERPEGSVSTLKIQRTQQEDSAVYLCASSSGVRGSGYEQYFGPGTRLTVT.

The chain couples TRBV21-1 to TRBJ1-2. TRBV21-1 is termed a pseudogene. The CDR3 length is 15 residues. The CDR3, as DNA: TGTGCCAGCAGCAAAAGGGGAGGGGATGCGGGCGGCTACACCTTC. Translating it yields CASSKRGGDAGGYTF.

The rearrangement joins TRBV2 to TRBJ1-2; TRBD1 might be the D (6 bases). V lost 6 bases to trimming and J lost 7 bases, with 18 bases between them. Germline V lookup: CDR1 SNHLY, CDR2 FYNNEI. The CDR3 has 14 residues. The DNA of the CDR3 is TGTGCCAGCAGCGCGGGCCCAGGGGCGGGTGGCTACACCTTC. It is translated as CASSAGPGAGGYTF.

J is TRBJ1-2 and V is TRBV18, with D possibly matching TRBD1 (6 bases). With 6 bases removed from V and 6 bases from J, the gap between germline ends came to 20 bases. Germline assignment: CDR1 KGHSH and CDR2 LQKENI. This CDR3 is built from 15 residues. DNA of the CDR3: TGTGCCAGCTCCCCAGGCCCCCACAGGGTCAATGGCTACACCTTC. It encodes CASSPGPHRVNGYTF.

In its sample, this clone was seen once. The rearrangement uses TRBV28 and TRBJ2-5; maybe TRBD2 (7 bases). Germline loops: CDR1 MDHEN, CDR2 SYDVKM. The CDR3 loop spans 14 amino acids. Trimming stripped 6 bases from V and 5 bases from J, with 16 bases between. The CDR3 spells CASSSGGRRETQYF. The CDR3 nucleotides read TGTGCCAGCAGCTCCGGGGGGCGCAGGGAGACCCAGTACTTC.

The gene calls are TRBV19 and TRBJ1-2; D unclear. The germline V gene has CDR1 LNHDA and CDR2 SQIVND (reference sequence). The CDR3 runs to 14 residues. Trimming removed 2 bases from V and 8 bases from J, with 15 bases in between. The CDR3: CASSILGIQRGYTF. DNA for the CDR3: TGTGCCAGTAGTATACTCGGGATTCAACGGGGCTACACCTTC. The full variable domain, rest sourced from reference TRBV19 and TRBJ1-2, is DGGITQSPKYLFRKEGQNVTLSCEQNLNHDAMYWYRQDPGQGLRLIYYSQIVNDFQKGDIAEGYSVSREKKESFPLTVTSAQKNPTAFYLCASSILGIQRGYTFGSGTRLTVV.

The chain carries TRBV15 and TRBJ2-7, with TRBD1 as a possible D gene (6 bases). The CDR3 has 14 residues. Germline CDR1 reads LNHNV; CDR2 reads YYDKDF (reference sequence). Trimming took off 3 bases at V and 2 bases at J, with 11 bases between the two ends. In nucleotides, the CDR3 is TGTGCCACCAGCAGTTACACAGGGACCTACGAGCAGTACTTC. This codes for CATSSYTGTYEQYF.

The chain links TRBV18 to TRBJ1-4; D is uncertain. Trimming left V 0 bases short and J 1 base short, with 9 bases between. CDR1 is KGHSH and CDR2 is LQKENI in the germline V gene. The CDR3 is 16 amino acids. The CDR3 spells CASSPPSVGTNEKLFF. The CDR3 DNA is TGTGCCAGCTCACCACCGAGTGTTGGAACTAATGAAAAACTGTTTTTT.

The chain recombines TRBV4-1 with TRBJ1-2; TRBD1 matches 9 bases. The CDR3 is made up of 15 amino acids. Germline V gene data show CDR1 as MGHRA and CDR2 as YSYEKL. J lost 4 bases, V lost 2 bases, and 5 bases had no gene match. CDR3 in amino acids: CASSQRTGAVYGYTF. The CDR3 nucleotides are TGCGCCAGCAGCCAAAGGACAGGGGCCGTCTATGGCTACACCTTC.

V and J are TRBV6-2 or TRBV6-3 and TRBJ2-2; a possible D gene is TRBD2 (6 bases). The V end lost 0 bases, the J end lost 0 bases, and 20 bases lay between the germline ends. This CDR3 comprises 20 residues. Germline V gives CDR1 MNHEY, CDR2 SVGEGT. The CDR3 DNA sequence: TGTGCCAGCAGTTACTCTCCCCCAGGCGGGGTCATCCCGAACACCGGGGAGCTGTTTTTT. Encoded protein: CASSYSPPGGVIPNTGELFF.

The chain links TRBV6-2 or TRBV6-3 to TRBJ1-2; 10 nucleotides align to TRBD1. CDR1 MNHEY and CDR2 SVGEGT come from the germline V gene. The CDR3 is 13 amino acids. Unmatched junction bases numbered 5, after V lost 6 bases and J lost 7 bases. The CDR3 DNA follows: TGTGCCAGCAGCTGGGACAGGGGATTTGGCTACACCTTC. Amino acids: CASSWDRGFGYTF.

This chain joins TRBV27 and TRBJ2-7; tentative D call: TRBD2 (5 bases). Germline assignment: CDR1 MNHEY and CDR2 SMNVEV (reference sequence). Trimming shortened V by 2 bases and J by 3 bases, and 11 bases separated the two germline ends. The CDR3 is made up of 14 amino acids. In DNA form, the CDR3 reads TGTGCCAGCAGTTTACGGGAACAAAACTACGAGCAGTACTTC. It is translated as CASSLREQNYEQYF.